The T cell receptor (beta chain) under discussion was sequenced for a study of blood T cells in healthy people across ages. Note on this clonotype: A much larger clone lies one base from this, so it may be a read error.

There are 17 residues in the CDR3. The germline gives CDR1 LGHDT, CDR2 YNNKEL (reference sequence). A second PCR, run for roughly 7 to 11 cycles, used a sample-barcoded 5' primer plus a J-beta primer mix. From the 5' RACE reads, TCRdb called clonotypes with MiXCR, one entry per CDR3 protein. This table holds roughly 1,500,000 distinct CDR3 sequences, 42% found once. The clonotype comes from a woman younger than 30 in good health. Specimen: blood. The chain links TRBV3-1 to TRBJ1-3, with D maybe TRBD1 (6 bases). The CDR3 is CAGSRTASDFSGNTVYF. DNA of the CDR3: TGTGCCGGCAGCCGGACAGCTTCGGACTTCTCTGGAAACACCGTATATTTT.